The 7 T cell receptor beta chains below come from one sample, sequenced in a study of shared clonotypes between healthy human individuals. The method was immunoSEQ multiplex PCR; TCRdb's version includes in-frame clones alone and lacks a portion of them. The repertoire consists of roughly 2.5 million clones, with 85% to 95% occurring once and the leading ten covering 0.11% to 0.15%. The specimen sequenced was naive CD4+ T cells sorted from blood. Subset denoted: CD45RA+ positively selected. The source is a man younger than 35 in good health.

The chain links TRBV11-2 to TRBJ2-7; D unclear. Germline V gives CDR1 SGHAT, CDR2 FQNNGV. The CDR3 runs to 15 residues. V was pared by 2 bases and J by 4 bases, with 15 bases between. In DNA, the CDR3 is TGTGCCAGCAGCTTATACGGTCTCGGCAGTTACGAGCAGTACTTC. Its translation is CASSLYGLGSYEQYF. Combining the CDR3 with reference TRBV11-2 and TRBJ2-7 gives the whole variable domain EAGVAQSPRYKIIEKRQSVAFWCNPISGHATLYWYQQILGQGPKLLIQFQNNGVVDDSQLPKDRFSAERLKGVDSTLKIQPAKLEDSAVYLCASSLYGLGSYEQYFGPGTRLTVT.

The rearrangement joins TRBV5-1 to TRBJ2-1; a possible D gene is TRBD1 (7 bases). CDR1 and CDR2 (germline): SGHRS, YFSETQ. Between the trimmed V and J ends, which lost 7 bases and 4 bases, there was a span of 12 bases. CDR3 length: 13 amino acids. CDR3 region: CASGRGAYNEQFF. For the CDR3, the DNA is TGCGCCAGCGGCAGGGGGGCGTACAATGAGCAGTTCTTC. Supplemented by reference TRBV5-1 and TRBJ2-1, the full variable domain reads KAGVTQTPRYLIKTRGQQVTLSCSPISGHRSVSWYQQTPGQGLQFLFEYFSETQRNKGNFPGRFSGRQFSNSRSEMNVSTLELGDSALYLCASGRGAYNEQFFGPGTRLTVL.

This clone was recorded only once. The chain carries TRBV11-2 and TRBJ1-2, with D tentatively TRBD1 (5 bases). Per the germline V gene, CDR1 is SGHAT and CDR2 is FQNNGV. The CDR3 runs 12 residues. V was shortened by 5 bases and J by 3 bases, with 7 bases between the two germline ends. DNA of the CDR3: TGTGCCAGCAGCCAGACAGACTATGGCTACACCTTC. Its protein product is CASSQTDYGYTF.

This chain uses TRBV6-5 with TRBJ1-1, with D possibly matching TRBD1 (5 bases). V shed 2 bases and J shed 4 bases, with 17 bases lying between them. The CDR3 contains 16 residues. Germline V gene data show CDR1 as MNHEY and CDR2 as SVGAGI. CDR3 residues: CASSYGTSILRTEAFF. The CDR3 DNA is TGTGCCAGCAGTTACGGGACCTCTATCTTGCGCACTGAAGCTTTCTTT.

V is TRBV5-1 and J is TRBJ2-1, with TRBD1 matching 8 bases. The CDR3 consists of 13 residues. Losses at the gene ends were 1 base for V and 10 bases for J; bases not matched to a gene: 4. Per the germline V gene, CDR1 is SGHRS and CDR2 is YFSETQ. The CDR3 here is CASSLFSGGEQFF. The CDR3 DNA reads as TGCGCCAGCAGCTTGTTTTCAGGGGGCGAGCAGTTCTTC.

V and J are TRBV19 and TRBJ2-7; D is unresolved. The CDR3 is 15 residues long. CDR1 and CDR2 (germline): LNHDA, SQIVND (reference sequence). V was cut by 6 bases and J by 1 base, with 16 bases left in between. The CDR3 reads CASSPQRPVSYEQYF. The CDR3, as DNA: TGTGCCAGTAGCCCCCAGCGCCCCGTTTCCTACGAGCAGTACTTC.

The gene calls are TRBV28 and TRBJ2-2; D gene uncertain. The CDR3 covers 13 residues. V was clipped by 6 bases and J by 4 bases, with 9 bases between them. Germline lookup yields CDR1 MDHEN and CDR2 SYDVKM. CDR3 loop: CASSHPLTGELFF. The CDR3 DNA is TGTGCCAGCAGCCACCCTCTCACCGGGGAGCTGTTTTTT.